The subject of this entry is one T cell receptor (beta chain). Clones were sequenced by immunoSEQ multiplex PCR, and TCRdb holds only the in-frame ones, with some missing. The top ten clones hold about 1.6% of a sample with 350,000 to 450,000 clones, 80% to 95% of them seen once. The data were taken from a study of Ad26.COV2.S vaccination and SARS-CoV-2 variants. Trimming pared 4 bases from V and 1 base from J, leaving 11 bases between. This CDR3 has 14 amino acids. Per germline, CDR1 WNHNN and CDR2 SYGVQD (reference sequence). Treatment in this sample: roughly 18 received Ad26.COV2.S at low or high dose, single or two shots; about 5 received placebo; per-sample allocation not given. The investigators took samples on day 63 after the first vaccine or placebo injection.

The starting material was peripheral blood, obtained in a trial of Ad26.COV2.S vaccine versus placebo. The chain has TRBV10-1 and TRBJ2-7, with a weak D call TRBD1 (5 bases). The sequence was obtained from a person aged 18-60 years who received the Ad26.COV2.S COVID-19 vaccine or a placebo. For the CDR3, the DNA is TGCGCCAGCAGTGCGGACACCTCTTCCTACGAGCAGTACTTC. Amino acid sequence: CASSADTSSYEQYF.